This TCR beta chain was documented in a study of blood T cell repertoires in COVID-19. The overall study: COVID-19 samples, acute and convalescent, were from the United States, Italy and Spain. Nucleic acid was either cDNA or gDNA, and it came from T cells, B-cell-depleted T cells, or PBMCs.

Looked up from germline, CDR1 is MNHEY and CDR2 is SMNVEV (reference sequence). Unmatched junction bases numbered 6, after V lost 3 bases and J lost 8 bases. The CDR3 length is 15 residues. In the original processing: For nucleated cells, counts were estimated from reference gene primer amplification. Produced via immunoSEQ multiplex PCR; TCRdb's table is partial and in-frame only. That table is the source of V, J and clone size, and D and trimming were worked out from the DNA. Of under 150,000 clones in the sample, 88% were seen once. The chain uses TRBV27 and TRBJ1-6, with 8 bases lining up with TRBD1. The sample comprised peripheral blood. This TCR came from a human donor in a cohort sampled during active COVID-19. The DNA for the CDR3 is TGTGCCAGCAGTTTTTACAGGGGGAGGGATTCACCCCTCCACTTT. Its translation: CASSFYRGRDSPLHF.